This T cell receptor beta chain was documented in a study of blood T cell repertoires in COVID-19. Study details: From the United States, Italy and Spain came samples of acute and convalescent COVID-19. T cells, B-cell-depleted T cells, or PBMCs provided the cDNA or gDNA that served as material.

Per the study methods: Estimates of nucleated cell counts were drawn from the amplification of reference gene primers. The table came from immunoSEQ multiplex PCR; TCRdb's copy has only in-frame clones and leaves some out. The V and J calls and clone size come from that table; D and trimming were worked out from the DNA. The table shows 150,000 to 200,000 clones, with about 86% occurring only once. V lost 5 bases, J lost 5 bases, and 8 bases stayed unmatched. Germline loops: CDR1 MNHEY, CDR2 SVGAGI. The CDR3 spans 14 residues. This receptor was taken from a man in his late teens or twenties with active or convalescent COVID-19. The specimen was peripheral blood. The chain recombines TRBV6-5 with TRBJ1-1; 7 bases line up with TRBD1. The CDR3 coding sequence is TGTGCCAGCAGTCACAACAGGGGAGATACTGAAGCTTTCTTT. It yields the protein CASSHNRGDTEAFF.